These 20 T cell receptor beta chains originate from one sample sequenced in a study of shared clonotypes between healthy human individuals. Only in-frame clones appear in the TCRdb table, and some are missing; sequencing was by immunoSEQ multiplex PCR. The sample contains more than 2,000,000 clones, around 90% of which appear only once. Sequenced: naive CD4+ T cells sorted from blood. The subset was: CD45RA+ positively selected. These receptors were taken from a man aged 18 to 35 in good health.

The CDR3 spells CASSSPQGMGTEAFF. The CDR3 DNA is TGTGCCAGCAGTTCCCCCCAAGGCATGGGCACTGAAGCTTTCTTT. The chain links TRBV28 to TRBJ1-1; D remains unclear. The germline V gene has CDR1 MDHEN and CDR2 SYDVKM. The CDR3 sequence is 15 residues long. The V end was cut by 4 bases, the J end by 4 bases, with 16 bases between.

This CDR3 reads CSVEVGNRDYEQYF. The CDR3, as DNA: TGCAGCGTTGAAGTTGGGAACAGGGACTACGAGCAGTACTTC. The gene calls are TRBV29-1 and TRBJ2-7; D may be TRBD1 (6 bases). The CDR3 consists of 14 residues. CDR1 is SQVTM and CDR2 is ANQGSEA in the germline V gene. V was cut by 1 base and J by 3 bases, with 13 bases left in between.

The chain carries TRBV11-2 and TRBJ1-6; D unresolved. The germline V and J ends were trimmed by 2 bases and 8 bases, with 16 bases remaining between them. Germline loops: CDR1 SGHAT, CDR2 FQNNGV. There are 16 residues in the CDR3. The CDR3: CASSLSYLAVYSPLHF. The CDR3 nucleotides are TGTGCCAGCAGCTTATCTTATTTGGCGGTTTATTCACCCCTCCACTTT.

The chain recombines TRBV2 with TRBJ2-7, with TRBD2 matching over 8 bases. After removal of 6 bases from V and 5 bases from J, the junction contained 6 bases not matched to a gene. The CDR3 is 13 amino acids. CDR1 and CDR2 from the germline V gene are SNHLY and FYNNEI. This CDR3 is CASRRSGTHEQYF. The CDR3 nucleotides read TGTGCCAGCAGACGTAGCGGGACCCACGAGCAGTACTTC.

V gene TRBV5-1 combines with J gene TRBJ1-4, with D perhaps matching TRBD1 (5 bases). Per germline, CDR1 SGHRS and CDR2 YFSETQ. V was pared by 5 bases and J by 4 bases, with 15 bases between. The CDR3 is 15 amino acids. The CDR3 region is CASREGTAFNEKLFF. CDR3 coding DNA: TGCGCCAGCAGGGAAGGGACGGCCTTTAATGAAAAACTGTTTTTT.

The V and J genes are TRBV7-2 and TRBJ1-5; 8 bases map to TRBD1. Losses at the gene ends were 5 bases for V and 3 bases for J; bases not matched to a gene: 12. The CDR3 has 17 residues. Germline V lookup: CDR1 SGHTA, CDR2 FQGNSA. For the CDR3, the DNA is TGTGCCAGCAGCCCCGCCCCACCGGGACAGGACAATCAGCCCCAGCATTTT. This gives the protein CASSPAPPGQDNQPQHF.

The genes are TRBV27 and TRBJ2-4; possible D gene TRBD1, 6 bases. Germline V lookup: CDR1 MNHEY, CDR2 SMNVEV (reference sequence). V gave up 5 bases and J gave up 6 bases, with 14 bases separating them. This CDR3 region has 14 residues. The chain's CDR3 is CASSKGARGNIQYF. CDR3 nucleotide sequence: TGTGCCAGCAGTAAGGGTGCCAGGGGAAACATTCAGTACTTC.

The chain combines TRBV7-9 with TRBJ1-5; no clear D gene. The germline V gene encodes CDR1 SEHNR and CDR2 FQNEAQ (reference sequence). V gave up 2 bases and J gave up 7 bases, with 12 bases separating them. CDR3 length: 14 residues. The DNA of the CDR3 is TGTGCCAGCAGCTTATACGGGGAGGGACAGCCCCAGCATTTT. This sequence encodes CASSLYGEGQPQHF.

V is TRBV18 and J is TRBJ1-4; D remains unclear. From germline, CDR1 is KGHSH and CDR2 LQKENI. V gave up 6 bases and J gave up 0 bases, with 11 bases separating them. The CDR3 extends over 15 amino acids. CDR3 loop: CASSRGDATNEKLFF. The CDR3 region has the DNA TGTGCCAGCTCCCGAGGCGATGCAACTAATGAAAAACTGTTTTTT.

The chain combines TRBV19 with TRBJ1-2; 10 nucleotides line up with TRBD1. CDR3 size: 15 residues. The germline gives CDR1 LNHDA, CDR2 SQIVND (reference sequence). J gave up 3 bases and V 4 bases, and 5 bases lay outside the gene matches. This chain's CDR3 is CASSTTGQGDYGYTF. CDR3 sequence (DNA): TGTGCCAGTAGTACCACTGGACAGGGGGACTATGGCTACACCTTC.

CDR3 protein: CASSPWGGSYEQYF. CDR3 nucleotides: TGTGCCAGCAGCCCCTGGGGCGGTTCCTACGAGCAGTACTTC. The V and J genes are TRBV7-3 and TRBJ2-7, with D maybe TRBD1 (5 bases). The CDR3 extends over 14 amino acids. V gave up 5 bases and J gave up 1 base, with 12 bases separating them. Germline loops: CDR1 SGHTA, CDR2 FQGTGA. Drawing the rest from reference TRBV7-3 and TRBJ2-7, the complete variable domain is GAGVSQTPSNKVTEKGKYVELRCDPISGHTALYWYRQSLGQGPEFLIYFQGTGAADDSGLPNDRFFAVRPEGSVSTLKIQRTERGDSAVYLCASSPWGGSYEQYFGPGTRLTVT.

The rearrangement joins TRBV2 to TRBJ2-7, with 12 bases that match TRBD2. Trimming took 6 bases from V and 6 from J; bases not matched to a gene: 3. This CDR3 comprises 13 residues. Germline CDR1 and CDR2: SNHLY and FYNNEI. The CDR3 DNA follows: TGTGCCAGCAGGGGGGGACTAGCGGGCGAGCAGTACTTC. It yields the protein CASRGGLAGEQYF.

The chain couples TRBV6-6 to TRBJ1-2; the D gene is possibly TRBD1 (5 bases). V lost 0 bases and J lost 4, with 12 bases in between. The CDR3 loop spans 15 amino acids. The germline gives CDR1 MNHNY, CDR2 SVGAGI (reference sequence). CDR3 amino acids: CASSYSRGGPYGYTF. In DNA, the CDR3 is TGTGCCAGCAGTTACTCGAGGGGTGGACCCTATGGCTACACCTTC.

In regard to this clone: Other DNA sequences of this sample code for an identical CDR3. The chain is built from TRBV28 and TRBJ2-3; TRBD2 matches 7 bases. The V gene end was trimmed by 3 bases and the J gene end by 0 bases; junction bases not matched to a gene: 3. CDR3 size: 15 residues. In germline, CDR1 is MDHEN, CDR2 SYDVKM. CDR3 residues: CASSLLAGSTDTQYF. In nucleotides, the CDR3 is TGTGCCAGCAGTTTGTTAGCGGGCAGCACAGATACGCAGTATTTT.

This chain's CDR3 is CASSLGLSGRLGTEAFF. In DNA form, the CDR3 reads TGCGCCAGCAGCTTGGGCTTATCAGGGCGGTTGGGGACTGAAGCTTTCTTT. The rearrangement links TRBV5-1 to TRBJ1-1; weak D call: TRBD1 (5 bases). Per the germline V gene, CDR1 is SGHRS and CDR2 is YFSETQ. V was trimmed by 0 bases and J by 5 bases, leaving 20 bases between them. This CDR3 region has 17 residues.

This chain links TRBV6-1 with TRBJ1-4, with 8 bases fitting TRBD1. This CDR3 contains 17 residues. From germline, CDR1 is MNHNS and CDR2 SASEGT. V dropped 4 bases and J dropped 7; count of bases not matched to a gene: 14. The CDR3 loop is CASSVRTQGAQGEKLFF. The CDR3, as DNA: TGTGCCAGCAGTGTGCGAACCCAGGGGGCGCAGGGTGAAAAACTGTTTTTT.

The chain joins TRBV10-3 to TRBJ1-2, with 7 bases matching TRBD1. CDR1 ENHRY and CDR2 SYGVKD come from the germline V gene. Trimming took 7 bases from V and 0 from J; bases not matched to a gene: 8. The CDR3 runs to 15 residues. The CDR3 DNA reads TGTGCCATCAACCCTGGGACAGCTTCTAACTATGGCTACACCTTC. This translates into CAINPGTASNYGYTF.

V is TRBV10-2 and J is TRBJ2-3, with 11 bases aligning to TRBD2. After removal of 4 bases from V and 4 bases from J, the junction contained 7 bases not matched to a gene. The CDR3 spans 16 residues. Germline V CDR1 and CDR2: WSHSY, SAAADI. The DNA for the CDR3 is TGCGCCAGCAGTGGAAGACTAGCGGGGACCCCAGATACGCAGTATTTT. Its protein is CASSGRLAGTPDTQYF.

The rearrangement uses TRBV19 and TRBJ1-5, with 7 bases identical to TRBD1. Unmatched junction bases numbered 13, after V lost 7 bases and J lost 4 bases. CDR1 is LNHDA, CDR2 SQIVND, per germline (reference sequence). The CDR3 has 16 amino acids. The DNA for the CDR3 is TGTGCCAGTACGACGGTAGGAGGGGGCACAAATCAGCCCCAGCATTTT. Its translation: CASTTVGGGTNQPQHF.

The CDR3 DNA is TGCGCCAGCAGTGATTGGGGAGGTGAGCAGTTCTTC. Its protein product is CASSDWGGEQFF. This chain links TRBV10-1 with TRBJ2-1, with D possibly being TRBD2 (6 bases). The ends were cut back, 3 bases at V and 9 bases at J, with 9 bases in the middle. This CDR3 contains 12 residues. Looked up from germline, CDR1 is WNHNN and CDR2 is SYGVQD (reference sequence).